The entry below gives a single T cell receptor (beta chain) sequence along with its context. The target of this receptor is not known. No per-base quality is available; no much larger clone lies one base away. This record belongs to a study of blood T cell repertoires in COVID-19 (dated by TCRdb to the early 2020s). At the level of the whole study: Samples covering the acute and convalescent phases of COVID-19 were provided by collaborators in the United States, Italy and Spain. Where available, HLA class I and class II types were taken from metadata supplied by the sample provider and were not determined by assay-based typing. The dataset comprised deeply sampled blood TCRbeta repertoires from subjects exposed to, actively infected with, or recovered from COVID-19. The repertoires were made available in a free public database intended to serve as a resource for research on the immune response to SARS-CoV-2. The prospective study material was composed of cDNA or gDNA derived from T cells, B-cell-depleted T cells, or PBMCs. Nearly every sample came with metadata listing a de-identified subject ID, COVID-19 status, age in years and sex. Samples came from the ongoing ImmuneRACE study (first 160 participants) plus 1,254 subjects from 6 global collaborators.

One collaborating source in Seattle enrolled patients during active infection and followed them longitudinally through the course of disease. Whole blood was collected in K2EDTA tubes by collaborating institutions according to the institutions' own protocols. Collaborator samples were shipped for TCRbeta analysis as frozen whole blood, isolated PBMCs, or DNA extracted from either sample type. Beyond this particular receptor, the publication reports: How much clinical and demographic metadata was included differed by source and by participant, and the metadata was provided uncurated.

TCRbeta CDR3 regions were amplified from genomic DNA using the immunoSEQ Assay, a bias-controlled multiplex PCR. On the authors' methods: Within the assay, amplification of reference gene primers was used to estimate how many nucleated cells each sample contained. To quantify the absolute abundance of each unique TCRbeta CDR3 rearrangement, sequence reads were collapsed and filtered. For each sample, productive Simpson clonality was calculated by taking the square root of Simpson's diversity index across productive rearrangements. This immuneACCESS table, as held by TCRdb, lists in-frame sequences with V and J called but not all clones. Of the missing ones, under half trace to an unresolved V gene in checked studies; the others have no known cause. V and J calls and clone size come straight from that table; D and trimming were deduced from the DNA. The sample profile shows approximately 150,000 clones; just over 90% of them were found once. The top ten hold almost 5% of the sample.

The clonotype was recovered from a man aged 18 to 29 with COVID-19, enrolled during active disease. Sequences were obtained from peripheral blood.

Read as DNA, the sequence is TGTGCCAGCAGTCACAGGGGCAATGAGCAGTTCTTC. Its protein is CASSHRGNEQFF. The rearranged segments are TRBV7-9 and TRBJ2-1; 7 bases in between match TRBD1. The germline V gene (reference sequence) gives CDR1 as SEHNR and CDR2 as FQNEAQ. Germline trimming amounts to 6 bases on V and 6 bases on J, with 2 as the count of junction bases outside the gene matches. The CDR3 sequence holds 12 residues, the cysteine and phenylalanine included. Of all the DNA, just the CDR3 is kept, 36 bases in frame from base 1.